This TCR beta chain was sequenced for a study of OX40 agonist ivuxolimab in advanced cancers. Study-level information: Past anti-PD-1, anti-PD-L1 or anti-CTLA-4 therapy was accepted, and approximately 40% had received some.

The germline V gene has CDR1 SGDLS and CDR2 YYNGEE. The length of the CDR3 is 16 residues. The V end was cut by 3 bases, the J end by 9 bases, with 22 bases between. This clone was counted only a few times. Produced via immunoSEQ multiplex PCR; TCRdb's table is partial and in-frame only. The sample carries approximately 70,000 clones, 75% to 95% recorded once. Sequencing used CD4+ or CD8+ T cells sorted from blood, obtained in a trial of the OX40 agonist ivuxolimab. This rearrangement joins TRBV9 to TRBJ2-1, with D possibly matching TRBD1 (7 bases). The clonotype was recovered from an adult with an advanced solid tumor such as melanoma, head and neck, liver or kidney cancer. CDR3 nucleotide sequence: TGTGCCAGCAGCGCCCAGGGGGGTCCCAGAACAATTGAGCAGTTCTTC. Protein sequence: CASSAQGGPRTIEQFF.